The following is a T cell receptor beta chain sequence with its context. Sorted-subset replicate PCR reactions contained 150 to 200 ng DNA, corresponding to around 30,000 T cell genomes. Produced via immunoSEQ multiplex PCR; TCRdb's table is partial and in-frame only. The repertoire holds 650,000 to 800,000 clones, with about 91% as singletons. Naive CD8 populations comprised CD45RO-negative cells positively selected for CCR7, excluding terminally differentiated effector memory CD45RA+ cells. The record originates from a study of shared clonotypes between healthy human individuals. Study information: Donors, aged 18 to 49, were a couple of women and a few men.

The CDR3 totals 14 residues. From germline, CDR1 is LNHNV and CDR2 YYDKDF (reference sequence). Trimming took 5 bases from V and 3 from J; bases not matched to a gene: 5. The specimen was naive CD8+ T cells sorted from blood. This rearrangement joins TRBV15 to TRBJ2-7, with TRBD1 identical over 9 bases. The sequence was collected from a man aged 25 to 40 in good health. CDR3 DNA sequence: TGTGCCACCAGCCTTCGACAGGGGGGCTACGAGCAGTACTTC. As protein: CATSLRQGGYEQYF.